This TCR beta chain was recovered during a study of post-analysis software for immune sequencing data (dated by TCRdb to the mid-2010s). Study-wide context: The recorded disease courses included relapsing-remitting, secondary progressive and progressive-relapsing multiple sclerosis, and some patients had no subtype annotation. The multiple sclerosis patient repertoires were compared with roughly twelve previously published healthy control repertoires from donors aged roughly 6 to 27 years. A subset of samples was prepared in parallel using single-end sample barcoding, then pooled and co-amplified after Illumina adapter ligation. What the study reported, not specific to this receptor: The control group was slightly older than the multiple sclerosis patient group. Compared with controls, multiple sclerosis patients had significantly lower normalized Chao1 diversity, a finding suggesting substantial peripheral T-cell clonal expansion. Direct clustering with F measure showed strong co-clustering of samples prepared in the same batch, prompting a batch-effect correction.

The protocol used for the library was PCR. The data were produced on an Illumina HiSeq 2500. To reduce PCR and sequencing biases, unique molecular identifiers were built into the TCR beta cDNA libraries. Every 1 to 10 million input T cells yielded about 500,000 cDNA molecules, meaning each molecule approximated one T cell. The patient libraries were prepared and sequenced using the same protocol as the earlier healthy control dataset. Samples belonging to the same batch were prepared together, multiplexed and sequenced on a shared HiSeq lane. The original methods were these. Raw barcoded reads were processed with MIGEC, and single-read molecular identifier groups were discarded before consensus assembly and CDR3 extraction. Clonotype tables were post-analysed with VDJtools, and diversity was normalized by down-sampling all datasets to the smallest sample size. To correct batch-related cross-sample contamination, repertoire overlap clustering matched CDR3 amino acid sequences but not nucleotide sequences. Through fastp at Q25 and MiXCR, TCRdb rebuilt clones from the public reads, retaining in-frame beta chains. Rows are unified per CDR3 protein, each entry keeping the most common DNA and genes. TCRdb assigned the V and J calls; the authors' analysis was not used. This sample gives under 200,000 distinct CDR3 sequences in total; 29% of them show up just once. The ten largest clonotypes hold approximately 3.6% of the sample.

To demonstrate the VDJtools post-analysis software, the study profiled TCR beta repertoires from the peripheral blood of 10 to 15 young patients with multiple sclerosis. The patients with multiple sclerosis were children and adolescents between about 6 and 15 years of age. In its sample, this clonotype was seen a few times. Its antigen specificity is not known. The sample holds no much larger clone one base away, and base qualities are not on file. The clonotype comes from a girl between 2 and 17 years old with multiple sclerosis. Sequencing was done on a sample of blood.

Read as DNA, the sequence is TGCGCCAGCAGCTGGGGCCAGGGGGCAGGCTACGAGCAGTACTTC. It codes for CASSWGQGAGYEQYF. The sequence links TRBV5-1 to TRBJ2-7, with 8 central nucleotides matching TRBD1. V is trimmed back by 3 bases and J by 3 bases, and the junction contains 8 bases that no gene match accounts for. CDR1 and CDR2, looked up from the germline V gene, are SGHRS and YFSETQ. Reading from cysteine to phenylalanine, the CDR3 counts 15 amino acids. Just CDR3 DNA is preserved here, 45 bases in frame from base 1.